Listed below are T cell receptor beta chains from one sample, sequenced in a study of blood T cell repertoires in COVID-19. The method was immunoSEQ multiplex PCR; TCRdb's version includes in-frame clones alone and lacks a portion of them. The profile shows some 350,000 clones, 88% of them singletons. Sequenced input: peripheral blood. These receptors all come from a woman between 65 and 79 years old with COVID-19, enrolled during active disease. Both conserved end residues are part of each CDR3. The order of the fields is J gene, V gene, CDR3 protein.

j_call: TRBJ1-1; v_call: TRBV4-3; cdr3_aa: CASSRYPMDNSNTEAFF
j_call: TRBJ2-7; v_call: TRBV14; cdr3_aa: CASSHRREFSYEQYF
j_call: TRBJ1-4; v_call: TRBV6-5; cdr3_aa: CASRDSSTNEKLFF
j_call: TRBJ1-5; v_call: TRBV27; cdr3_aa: CASRRGGWDSNQPQHF
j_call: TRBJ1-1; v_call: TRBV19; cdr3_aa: CASIESGGGDTEAFF
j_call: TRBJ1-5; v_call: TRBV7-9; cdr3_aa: CASGLGDQPQHF
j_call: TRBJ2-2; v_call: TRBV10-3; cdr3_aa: CAISESHTGTGAANTGELFF
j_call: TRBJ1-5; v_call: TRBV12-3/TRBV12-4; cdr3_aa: CASSLARGSQHF
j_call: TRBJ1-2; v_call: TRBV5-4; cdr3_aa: CASSLNRGDYGYTF
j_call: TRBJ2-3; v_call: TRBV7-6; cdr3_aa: CASSPQGGTTQYF
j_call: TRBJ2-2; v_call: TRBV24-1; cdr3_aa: CATSDSYRARGELFF
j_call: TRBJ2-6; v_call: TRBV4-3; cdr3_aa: CASSQDGGSSGANVLTF
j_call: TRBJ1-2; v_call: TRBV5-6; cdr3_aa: CASSPGTPSNYGYTF
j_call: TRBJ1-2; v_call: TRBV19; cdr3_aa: CASRTGTGPYGYTF
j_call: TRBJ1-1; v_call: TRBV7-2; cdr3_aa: CASSPRTGNTEAFF
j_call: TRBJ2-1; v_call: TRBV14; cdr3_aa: CASSQLDRDYNEQFF
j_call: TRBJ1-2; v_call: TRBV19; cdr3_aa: CASSIGPGIGYGYTF
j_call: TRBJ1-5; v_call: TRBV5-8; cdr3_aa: CASSSFQGQWNQPQHF
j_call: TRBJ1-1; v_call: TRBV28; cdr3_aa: CASRAGLTEAFF
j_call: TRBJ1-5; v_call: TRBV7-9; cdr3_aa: CASSSTAGPQHF
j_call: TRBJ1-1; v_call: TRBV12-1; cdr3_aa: CASPTGGTEAFF
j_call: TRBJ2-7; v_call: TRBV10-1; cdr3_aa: CASSESEGAIDEQYF
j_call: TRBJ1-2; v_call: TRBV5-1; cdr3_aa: CASQADSLYGYTF
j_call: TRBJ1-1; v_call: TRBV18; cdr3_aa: CASSPPHPGQNTEAFF